This T cell receptor beta chain comes out of a study of blood T cell repertoires in COVID-19. Study background: Acute and convalescent COVID-19 samples came from the United States, Italy and Spain. From T cells, B-cell-depleted T cells, or PBMCs came the material, which was cDNA or gDNA.

Original processing methods: How many nucleated cells were present was estimated from reference gene primer amplification. Sequencing used immunoSEQ multiplex PCR; TCRdb keeps in-frame clones, though not all of them. V and J calls and clone size follow that table, whereas D and trimming were derived from the DNA. The data hold about 120,000 clones, with roughly 88% observed a single time. Trimming removed 2 bases from V and 2 bases from J, with 6 bases in between. The CDR3 extends over 14 amino acids. The germline gives CDR1 SGHTA, CDR2 FQGTGA. Sequenced: peripheral blood. This receptor was taken from a woman over 75 with acute or convalescent COVID-19. The rearrangement links TRBV7-3 to TRBJ1-4; tentatively, D is TRBD1 (5 bases). This CDR3 is CASSLSGTNEKLFF. As DNA, the CDR3 is TGTGCCAGCAGCTTATCAGGGACTAATGAAAAACTGTTTTTT.